The 13 T cell receptor beta chains reported below all come from one sample, sequenced in a study of T cell changes during pregnancy in multiple sclerosis. Some clones are missing from TCRdb's copy, which holds only in-frame ones; the method was immunoSEQ multiplex PCR. Of 75,000 to 95,000 clones listed, approximately 95% are singletons. The sample consisted of CD4+ T cells from peripheral blood mononuclear cells, taken after pregnancy. The receptors come from a female donor with multiple sclerosis, enrolled in a pregnancy study.

The chain recombines TRBV5-1 with TRBJ2-1; 11 bases match TRBD2. The germline gives CDR1 SGHRS, CDR2 YFSETQ. This CDR3 is 16 amino acids long. Trimming at V came to 4 bases and at J to 3 bases, leaving 6 bases not matched to a gene. The CDR3 is CASSRGTSGNYNEQFF. The CDR3 DNA follows: TGCGCCAGCAGCAGAGGGACTAGCGGAAACTACAATGAGCAGTTCTTC.

This sequence joins TRBV6-5 and TRBJ2-7; TRBD1 aligns across 8 bases. With 2 bases clipped from V and 5 bases from J, the junction kept 5 bases outside the gene matches. Germline-derived CDR1 and CDR2 are MNHEY and SVGAGI. This CDR3 has 14 residues. The CDR3: CASSYNRGYDEQYF. The CDR3 DNA follows: TGTGCCAGCAGTTACAACAGGGGGTACGACGAGCAGTACTTC.

This sequence joins TRBV28 and TRBJ2-3, with D possibly matching TRBD2 (6 bases). Trimming removed 7 bases at V and 2 bases at J, with 10 bases between. This CDR3 contains 13 residues. Germline V gene sequence: CDR1 MDHEN, CDR2 SYDVKM. CDR3 amino acids: CASIAANTDTQYF. The CDR3 coding sequence is TGTGCCAGCATAGCGGCGAACACAGATACGCAGTATTTT.

The chain links TRBV19 to TRBJ2-5; 9 nucleotides agree with TRBD1. Germline-derived CDR1 and CDR2 are LNHDA and SQIVND (reference sequence). The CDR3 spans 15 residues. Trimming took 1 base from V and 6 from J; bases not matched to a gene: 6. The chain's CDR3 is CASSIAGQGGKTQYF. The CDR3 DNA follows: TGTGCCAGTAGTATAGCGGGACAGGGTGGGAAGACCCAGTACTTC.

The gene calls are TRBV2 and TRBJ2-1, with TRBD2 identical over 9 bases. This CDR3 spans 13 amino acids. Germline CDR1 reads SNHLY; CDR2 reads FYNNEI. Trimming removed 8 bases from V and 8 bases from J; junction bases left unmatched: 7. The CDR3 coding sequence is TGTGCCAGCGCAACGGCGGGAGGGGATGAGCAGTTCTTC. Protein product: CASATAGGDEQFF. The full variable domain, completed using reference TRBV2 and TRBJ2-1, is EPEVTQTPSHQVTQMGQEVILRCVPISNHLYFYWYRQILGQKVEFLVSFYNNEISEKSEIFDDQFSVERPDGSNFTLKIRSTKLEDSAMYFCASATAGGDEQFFGPGTRLTVL.

The rearrangement links TRBV19 to TRBJ2-7; D perhaps matches TRBD1 (5 bases). This CDR3 comprises 14 residues. V was pared by 5 bases and J by 2 bases, with 13 bases between. The germline gives CDR1 LNHDA, CDR2 SQIVND (reference sequence). CDR3 sequence (DNA): TGTGCCAGTAGTCCAGGGTTAATCCCCTACGAGCAGTACTTC. Protein sequence: CASSPGLIPYEQYF.

The chain uses TRBV18 and TRBJ2-7; weak D call: TRBD2 (6 bases). The CDR3 consists of 13 residues. V was shortened by 6 bases and J by 2 bases, with 11 bases between the two germline ends. The germline V gene has CDR1 KGHSH and CDR2 LQKENI. Here the CDR3 reads CASSTGTAYEQYF. As DNA, the CDR3 is TGTGCCAGCTCTACCGGGACTGCCTACGAGCAGTACTTC.

DNA of the CDR3: TGTGCCAGCAGCGCGCGACAGGGCCCCTACGAGCAGTACTTC. This gives the protein CASSARQGPYEQYF. The gene calls are TRBV5-4 and TRBJ2-7; 7 bases fit TRBD1. This CDR3 contains 14 residues. Germline V lookup: CDR1 SGHNT, CDR2 YYREEE (reference sequence). The junction had 6 bases not matched to a gene; V was cut back by 4 bases and J by 2 bases.

V and J are TRBV25-1 and TRBJ2-1; 10 bases map to TRBD1. From germline, CDR1 is MGHDK and CDR2 SYGVNS. This CDR3 has 13 amino acids. Trimming at V came to 5 bases and at J to 8 bases, leaving 3 bases not matched to a gene. The CDR3: CASSPGTGDEQFF. The CDR3 DNA reads as TGTGCCAGCAGTCCGGGGACAGGGGATGAGCAGTTCTTC.

This chain uses TRBV29-1 with TRBJ2-3, with TRBD1 matching over 11 bases. The CDR3 is made up of 16 amino acids. With 4 bases clipped from V and 2 bases from J, the junction kept 8 bases outside the gene matches. In germline, CDR1 is SQVTM, CDR2 ANQGSEA. CDR3 region: CSVGLSDRGPTDTQYF. CDR3 DNA: TGCAGCGTTGGACTATCGGACAGGGGGCCCACAGATACGCAGTATTTT.

V and J are TRBV5-1 and TRBJ2-3; tentative D call: TRBD2 (6 bases). V was shortened by 4 bases and J by 3 bases, with 15 bases between the two germline ends. CDR1 and CDR2 (germline): SGHRS, YFSETQ. The CDR3 loop spans 15 amino acids. The CDR3 loop reads CASSKRVAATDTQYF. CDR3 coding DNA: TGCGCCAGCAGCAAACGGGTAGCGGCGACAGATACGCAGTATTTT.

Here the CDR3 reads CASSFNYEQYF. In nucleotides, the CDR3 is TGTGCCAGCAGTTTTAACTACGAGCAGTACTTC. The chain links TRBV27 to TRBJ2-7, with D unresolved. The CDR3 is made up of 11 amino acids. The V end lost 3 bases, the J end lost 3 bases, and 3 bases lay between the germline ends. Germline V lookup: CDR1 MNHEY, CDR2 SMNVEV (reference sequence).

Here the CDR3 DNA reads TGTGCCAGCAGCCCCTCGCGGGGGAAAGAGACCCAGTACTTC. The encoded protein is CASSPSRGKETQYF. The chain combines TRBV14 with TRBJ2-5; 7 bases line up with TRBD2. Germline V lookup: CDR1 SGHDN, CDR2 FVKESK. The V segment lost 4 bases and the J segment 3 bases; nucleotides outside the gene matches: 5. The CDR3 is made up of 14 amino acids.